This TCR beta chain was captured in a study of blood T cell repertoires in COVID-19. Study in general: From the United States, Italy and Spain came samples of acute and convalescent COVID-19. From T cells, B-cell-depleted T cells, or PBMCs came the material, which was cDNA or gDNA.

The Seattle patients joined while their infection was active and were tracked longitudinally afterward. Original analysis: Cell counts per sample came from amplifying reference gene primers. Only in-frame clones appear in the TCRdb table, and some are missing; sequencing was by immunoSEQ multiplex PCR. V and J calls plus clone size are reproduced from that table; the DNA served to infer D and trimming. Of roughly 250,000 clones in the sample, under 85% were seen once. Germline CDR1 reads SGHVS; CDR2 reads FNYEAQ. CDR3 length: 15 residues. The trim removed 1 base at V and 1 base at J, leaving 3 bases unmatched.

This chain joins TRBV7-6 and TRBJ2-5; 7 nucleotides match TRBD2. This receptor was obtained from a human donor with COVID-19, enrolled during active disease. The donor label of this sample is uncertain. The source material was peripheral blood. CDR3 coding DNA: TGTGCCAGCAGCTTAGGAAGACTAGCCCAAGAGACCCAGTACTTC. Translation gives CASSLGRLAQETQYF.